The source of this TCR beta chain is a study of T cell repertoires in cytomegalovirus infection. In the study overall: It can be stated that public TCR beta signatures indicated CMV infection as well as a matching HLA type. Study outcomes and limitations: HLA-C-restricted CMV-specific TCR beta clonotypes were dominant in the ex vivo response.

The germline gives CDR1 MNHEY, CDR2 SMNVEV (reference sequence). The CDR3 runs to 14 residues. J gave up 3 bases and V 5 bases, and 5 bases lay outside the gene matches. Each CDR3 protein gets one entry after TCRdb re-called the reads with MiXCR. The profile covers around 530,000 distinct CDR3 sequences, with approximately 15% appearing a single time and 20% to 30% taken by the ten largest. Ten or more counts support this clonotype. No antigen is known for it. The TCR originated in a human donor in good health (CMV status not recorded). Some clones in this sample may be carry-over from other donors' samples. The chain recombines TRBV27 with TRBJ1-1; TRBD1 agrees at 8 bases. The sample was CD8+ T cells from PBMCs. CDR3 in amino acids: CASSLRGLYTEAFF. CDR3 bases: TGTGCCAGCAGTCTCAGGGGGCTATACACTGAAGCTTTCTTT.